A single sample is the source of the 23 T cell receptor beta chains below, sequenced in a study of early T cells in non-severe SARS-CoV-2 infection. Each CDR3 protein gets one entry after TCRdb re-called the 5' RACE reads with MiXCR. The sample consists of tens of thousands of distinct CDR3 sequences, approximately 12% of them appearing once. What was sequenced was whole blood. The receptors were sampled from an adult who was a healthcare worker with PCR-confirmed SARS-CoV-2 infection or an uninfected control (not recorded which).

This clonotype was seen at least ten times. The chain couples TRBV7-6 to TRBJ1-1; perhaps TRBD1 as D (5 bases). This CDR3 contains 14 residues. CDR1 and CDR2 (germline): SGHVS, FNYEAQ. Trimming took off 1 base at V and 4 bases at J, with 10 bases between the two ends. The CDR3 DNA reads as TGTGCCAGCAGCTTAGGGGGCGAGGTCACTGAAGCTTTCTTT. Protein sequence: CASSLGGEVTEAFF.

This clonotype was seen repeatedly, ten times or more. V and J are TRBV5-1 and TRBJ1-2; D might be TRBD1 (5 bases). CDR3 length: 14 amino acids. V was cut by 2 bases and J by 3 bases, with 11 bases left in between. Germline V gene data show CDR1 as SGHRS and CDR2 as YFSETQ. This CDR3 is CASSLKGNDYGYTF. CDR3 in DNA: TGCGCCAGCAGCTTAAAGGGGAATGACTATGGCTACACCTTC.

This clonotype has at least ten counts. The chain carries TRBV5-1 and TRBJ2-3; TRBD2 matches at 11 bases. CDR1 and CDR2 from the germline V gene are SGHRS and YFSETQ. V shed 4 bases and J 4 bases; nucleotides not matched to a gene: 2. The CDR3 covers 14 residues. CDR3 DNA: TGCGCCAGCAGCATGGGACTAGCGGCAGATACGCAGTATTTT. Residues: CASSMGLAADTQYF. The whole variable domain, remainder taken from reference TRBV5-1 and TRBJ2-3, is KAGVTQTPRYLIKTRGQQVTLSCSPISGHRSVSWYQQTPGQGLQFLFEYFSETQRNKGNFPGRFSGRQFSNSRSEMNVSTLELGDSALYLCASSMGLAADTQYFGPGTRLTVL.

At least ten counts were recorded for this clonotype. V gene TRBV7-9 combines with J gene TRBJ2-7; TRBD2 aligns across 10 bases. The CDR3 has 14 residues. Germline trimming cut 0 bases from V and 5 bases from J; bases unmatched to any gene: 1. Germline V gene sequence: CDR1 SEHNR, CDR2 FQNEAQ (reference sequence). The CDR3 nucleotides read TGTGCCAGCAGCTTAGCTAGCGGGAGGAACGAGCAGTACTTC. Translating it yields CASSLASGRNEQYF. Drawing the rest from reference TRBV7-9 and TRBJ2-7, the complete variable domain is DTGVSQNPRHKITKRGQNVTFRCDPISEHNRLYWYRQTLGQGPEFLTYFQNEAQLEKSRLLSDRFSAERPKGSFSTLEIQRTEQGDSAMYLCASSLASGRNEQYFGPGTRLTVT.

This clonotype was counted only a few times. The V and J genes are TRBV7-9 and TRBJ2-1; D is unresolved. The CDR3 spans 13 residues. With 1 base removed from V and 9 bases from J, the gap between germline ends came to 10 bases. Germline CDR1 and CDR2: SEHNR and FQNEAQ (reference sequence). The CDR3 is CASSLGPSSEQFF. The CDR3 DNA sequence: TGTGCCAGCAGCTTAGGCCCCAGCTCTGAGCAGTTCTTC.

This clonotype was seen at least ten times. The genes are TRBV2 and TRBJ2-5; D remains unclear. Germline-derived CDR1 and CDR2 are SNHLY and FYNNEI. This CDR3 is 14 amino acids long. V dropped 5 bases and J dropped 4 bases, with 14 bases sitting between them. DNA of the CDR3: TGTGCCAGCAGTCCCCCCAAATCACGAGAGACCCAGTACTTC. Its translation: CASSPPKSRETQYF.

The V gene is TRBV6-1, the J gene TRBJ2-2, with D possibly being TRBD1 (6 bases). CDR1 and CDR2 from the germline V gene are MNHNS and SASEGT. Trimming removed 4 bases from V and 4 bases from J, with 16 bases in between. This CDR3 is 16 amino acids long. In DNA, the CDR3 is TGTGCCAGCAGTGCTCCGCACAGGGAACGCACCGGGGAGCTGTTTTTT. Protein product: CASSAPHRERTGELFF.

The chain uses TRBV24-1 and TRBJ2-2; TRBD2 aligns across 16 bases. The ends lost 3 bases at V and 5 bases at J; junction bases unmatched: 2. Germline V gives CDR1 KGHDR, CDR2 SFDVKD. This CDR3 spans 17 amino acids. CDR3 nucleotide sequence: TGTGCCACCAGTGATGGGACTAGCGGGAGGGGGACCGGGGAGCTGTTTTTT. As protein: CATSDGTSGRGTGELFF.

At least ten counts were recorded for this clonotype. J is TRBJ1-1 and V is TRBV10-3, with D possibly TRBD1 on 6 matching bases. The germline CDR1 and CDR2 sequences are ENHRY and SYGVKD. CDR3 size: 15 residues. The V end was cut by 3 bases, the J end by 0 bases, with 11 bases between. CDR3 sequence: CAISEPGDMNTEAFF. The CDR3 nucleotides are TGTGCCATCAGTGAACCAGGGGACATGAACACTGAAGCTTTCTTT.

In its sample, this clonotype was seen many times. CDR3 sequence (DNA): TGCGCCAGCCGGTATGGGGGGTCCACTGAAGCTTTCTTT. This gives the protein CASRYGGSTEAFF. The rearrangement links TRBV5-1 to TRBJ1-1; D may be TRBD1 (5 bases). The CDR3 runs to 13 residues. CDR1 and CDR2 (germline): SGHRS, YFSETQ. Trimming took off 7 bases at V and 4 bases at J, with 14 bases between the two ends. The full variable domain, with the rest looked up from reference TRBV5-1 and TRBJ1-1, is KAGVTQTPRYLIKTRGQQVTLSCSPISGHRSVSWYQQTPGQGLQFLFEYFSETQRNKGNFPGRFSGRQFSNSRSEMNVSTLELGDSALYLCASRYGGSTEAFFGQGTRLTVV.

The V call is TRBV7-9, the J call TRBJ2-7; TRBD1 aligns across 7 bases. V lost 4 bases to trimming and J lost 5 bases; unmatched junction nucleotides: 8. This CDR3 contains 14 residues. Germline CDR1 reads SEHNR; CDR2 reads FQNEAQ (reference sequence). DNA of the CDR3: TGTGCCAGCAGCTCCGGGACAGCCCCCGACGAGCAGTACTTC. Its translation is CASSSGTAPDEQYF.

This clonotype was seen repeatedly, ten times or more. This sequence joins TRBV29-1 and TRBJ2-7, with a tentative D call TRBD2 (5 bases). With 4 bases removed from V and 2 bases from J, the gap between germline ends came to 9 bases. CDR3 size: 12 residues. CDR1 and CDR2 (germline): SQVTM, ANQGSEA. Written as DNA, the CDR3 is TGCAGCGTTGGGGAGCGACCCTACGAGCAGTACTTC. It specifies CSVGERPYEQYF.

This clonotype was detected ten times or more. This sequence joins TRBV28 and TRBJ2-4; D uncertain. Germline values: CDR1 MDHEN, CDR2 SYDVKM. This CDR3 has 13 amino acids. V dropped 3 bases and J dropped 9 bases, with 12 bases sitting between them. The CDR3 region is CASSLESRAIQYF. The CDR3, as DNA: TGTGCCAGCAGTTTGGAGTCACGGGCCATTCAGTACTTC. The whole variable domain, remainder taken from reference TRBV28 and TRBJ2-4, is DVKVTQSSRYLVKRTGEKVFLECVQDMDHENMFWYRQDPGLGLRLIYFSYDVKMKEKGDIPEGYSVSREKKERFSLILESASTNQTSMYLCASSLESRAIQYFGAGTRLSVL.

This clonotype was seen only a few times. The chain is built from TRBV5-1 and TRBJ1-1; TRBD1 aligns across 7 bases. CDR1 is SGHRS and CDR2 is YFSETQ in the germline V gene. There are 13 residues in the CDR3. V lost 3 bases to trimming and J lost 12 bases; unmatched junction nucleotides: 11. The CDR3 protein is CASSSIGQEWTFF. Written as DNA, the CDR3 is TGCGCCAGCAGCTCCATCGGACAGGAGTGGACTTTCTTT. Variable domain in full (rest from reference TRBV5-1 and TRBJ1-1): KAGVTQTPRYLIKTRGQQVTLSCSPISGHRSVSWYQQTPGQGLQFLFEYFSETQRNKGNFPGRFSGRQFSNSRSEMNVSTLELGDSALYLCASSSIGQEWTFFGQGTRLTVV.

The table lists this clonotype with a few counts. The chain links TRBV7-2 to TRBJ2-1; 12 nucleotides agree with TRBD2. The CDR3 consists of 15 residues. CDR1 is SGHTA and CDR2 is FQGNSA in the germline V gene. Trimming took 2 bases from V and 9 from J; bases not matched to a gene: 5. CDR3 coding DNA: TGTGCCAGCAGCTTAATCCTAGCGGGAGGGGTTGAGCAGTTCTTC. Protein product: CASSLILAGGVEQFF.

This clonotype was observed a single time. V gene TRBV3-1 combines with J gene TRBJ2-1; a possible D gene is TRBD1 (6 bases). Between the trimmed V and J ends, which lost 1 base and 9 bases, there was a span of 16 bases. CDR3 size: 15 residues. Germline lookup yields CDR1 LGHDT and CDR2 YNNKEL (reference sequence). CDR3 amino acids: CASSQGGPRGIEQFF. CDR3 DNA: TGTGCCAGCAGCCAAGGGGGGCCTAGGGGAATTGAGCAGTTCTTC.

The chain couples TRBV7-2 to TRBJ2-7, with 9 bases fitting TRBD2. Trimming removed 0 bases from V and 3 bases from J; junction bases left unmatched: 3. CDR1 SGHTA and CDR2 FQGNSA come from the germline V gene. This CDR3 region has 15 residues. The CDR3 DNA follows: TGTGCCAGCAGCTTAGCCCCTAGCGGGATCTACGAGCAGTACTTC. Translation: CASSLAPSGIYEQYF.

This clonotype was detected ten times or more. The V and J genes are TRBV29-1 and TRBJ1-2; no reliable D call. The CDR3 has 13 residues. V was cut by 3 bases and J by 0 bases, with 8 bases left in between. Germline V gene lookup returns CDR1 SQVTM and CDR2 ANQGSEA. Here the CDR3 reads CSVDGDSNYGYTF. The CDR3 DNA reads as TGCAGCGTTGACGGGGATTCTAACTATGGCTACACCTTC.

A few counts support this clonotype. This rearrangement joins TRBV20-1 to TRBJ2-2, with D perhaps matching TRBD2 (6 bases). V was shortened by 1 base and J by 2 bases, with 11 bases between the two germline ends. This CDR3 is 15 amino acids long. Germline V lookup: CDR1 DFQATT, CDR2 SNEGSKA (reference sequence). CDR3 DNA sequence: TGCAGTGCTAGAGTGGGACTGGCCAACACCGGGGAGCTGTTTTTT. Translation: CSARVGLANTGELFF.

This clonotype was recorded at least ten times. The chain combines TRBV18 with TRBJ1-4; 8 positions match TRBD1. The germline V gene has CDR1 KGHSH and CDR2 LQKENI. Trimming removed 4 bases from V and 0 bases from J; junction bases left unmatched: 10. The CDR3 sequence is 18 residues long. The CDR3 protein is CASSLDRQGTSTNEKLFF. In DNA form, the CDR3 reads TGTGCCAGCTCACTCGACAGACAGGGGACCTCAACTAATGAAAAACTGTTTTTT. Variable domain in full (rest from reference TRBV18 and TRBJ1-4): NAGVMQNPRHLVRRRGQEARLRCSPMKGHSHVYWYRQLPEEGLKFMVYLQKENIIDESGMPKERFSAEFPKEGPSILRIQQVVRGDSAAYFCASSLDRQGTSTNEKLFFGSGTQLSVL.

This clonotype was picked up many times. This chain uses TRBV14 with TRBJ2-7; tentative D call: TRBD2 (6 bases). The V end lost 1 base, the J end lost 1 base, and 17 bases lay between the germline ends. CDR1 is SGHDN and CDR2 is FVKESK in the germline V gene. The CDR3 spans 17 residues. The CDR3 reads CASSQASASAVSYEQYF. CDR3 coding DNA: TGTGCCAGCAGCCAAGCATCGGCTAGCGCCGTATCCTACGAGCAGTACTTC.

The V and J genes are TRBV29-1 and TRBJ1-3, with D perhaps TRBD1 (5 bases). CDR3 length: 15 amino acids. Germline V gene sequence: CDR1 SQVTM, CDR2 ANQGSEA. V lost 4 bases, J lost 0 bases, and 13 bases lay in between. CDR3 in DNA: TGCAGCGTTGTTGGGACTCCGAGCTCTGGAAACACCATATATTTT. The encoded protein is CSVVGTPSSGNTIYF.

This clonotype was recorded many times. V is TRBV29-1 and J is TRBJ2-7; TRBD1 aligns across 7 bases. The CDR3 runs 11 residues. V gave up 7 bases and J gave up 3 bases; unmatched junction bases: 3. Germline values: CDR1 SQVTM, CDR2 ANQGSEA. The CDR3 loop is CSARQGYEQYF. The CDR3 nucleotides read TGCAGCGCCCGACAGGGCTACGAGCAGTACTTC.